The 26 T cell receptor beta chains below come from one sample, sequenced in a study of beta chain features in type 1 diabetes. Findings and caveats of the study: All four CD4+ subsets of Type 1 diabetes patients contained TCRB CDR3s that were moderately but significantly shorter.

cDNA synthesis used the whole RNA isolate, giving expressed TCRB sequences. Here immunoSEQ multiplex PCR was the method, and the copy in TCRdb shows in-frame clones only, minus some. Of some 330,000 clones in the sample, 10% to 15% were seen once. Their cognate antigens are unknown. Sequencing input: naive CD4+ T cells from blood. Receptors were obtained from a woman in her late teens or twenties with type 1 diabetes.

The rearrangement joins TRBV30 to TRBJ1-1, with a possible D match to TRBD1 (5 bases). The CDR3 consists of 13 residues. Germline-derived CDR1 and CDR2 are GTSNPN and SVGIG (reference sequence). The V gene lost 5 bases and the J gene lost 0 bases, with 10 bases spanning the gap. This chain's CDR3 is CAWGKGMNTEAFF. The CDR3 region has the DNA TGTGCCTGGGGGAAGGGGATGAACACTGAAGCTTTCTTT.

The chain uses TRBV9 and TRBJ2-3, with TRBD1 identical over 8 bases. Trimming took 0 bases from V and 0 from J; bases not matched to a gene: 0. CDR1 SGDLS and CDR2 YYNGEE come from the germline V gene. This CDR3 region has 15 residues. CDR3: CASSVGTGSTDTQYF. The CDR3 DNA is TGTGCCAGCAGCGTAGGGACAGGGAGCACAGATACGCAGTATTTT. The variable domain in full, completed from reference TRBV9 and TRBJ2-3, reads DSGVTQTPKHLITATGQRVTLRCSPRSGDLSVYWYQQSLDQGLQFLIQYYNGEERAKGNILERFSAQQFPDLHSELNLSSLELGDSALYFCASSVGTGSTDTQYFGPGTRLTVL.

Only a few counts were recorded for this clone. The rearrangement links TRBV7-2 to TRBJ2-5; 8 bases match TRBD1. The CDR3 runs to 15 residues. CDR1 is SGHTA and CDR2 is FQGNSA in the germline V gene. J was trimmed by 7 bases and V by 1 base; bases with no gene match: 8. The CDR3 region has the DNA TGTGCCAGCAGCTTAGTCGCCACAGGGACAGGGACCCAGTACTTC. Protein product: CASSLVATGTGTQYF.

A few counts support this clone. The CDR3 loop is CASSAAGGSRTQYF. As DNA, the CDR3 is TGTGCCAGCAGTGCAGCGGGAGGGTCCCGGACCCAGTACTTC. The gene calls are TRBV2 and TRBJ2-5, with 10 bases matching TRBD2. Germline trimming cut 4 bases from V and 7 bases from J; bases unmatched to any gene: 6. CDR1 is SNHLY, CDR2 FYNNEI, per germline. The CDR3 totals 14 residues.

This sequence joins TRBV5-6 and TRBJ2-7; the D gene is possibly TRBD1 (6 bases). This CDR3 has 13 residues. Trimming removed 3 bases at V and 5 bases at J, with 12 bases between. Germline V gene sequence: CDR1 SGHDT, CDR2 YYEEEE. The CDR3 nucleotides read TGTGCCAGCAGCTGGGGGCGCAGTCACGAGCAGTACTTC. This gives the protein CASSWGRSHEQYF.

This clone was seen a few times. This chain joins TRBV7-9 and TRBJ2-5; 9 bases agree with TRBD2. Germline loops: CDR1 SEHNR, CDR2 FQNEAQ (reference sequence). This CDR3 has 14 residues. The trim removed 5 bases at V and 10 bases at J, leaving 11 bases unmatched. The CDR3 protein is CASSPTGTSMIQYF. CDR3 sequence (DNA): TGTGCCAGCAGCCCAACCGGGACTAGCATGATCCAGTACTTC.

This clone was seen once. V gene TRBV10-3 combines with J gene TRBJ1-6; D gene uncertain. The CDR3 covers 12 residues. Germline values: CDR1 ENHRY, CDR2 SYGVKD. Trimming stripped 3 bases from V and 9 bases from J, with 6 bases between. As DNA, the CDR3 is TGTGCCATCAGTGAATCAATTTCACCCCTCCACTTT. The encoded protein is CAISESISPLHF.

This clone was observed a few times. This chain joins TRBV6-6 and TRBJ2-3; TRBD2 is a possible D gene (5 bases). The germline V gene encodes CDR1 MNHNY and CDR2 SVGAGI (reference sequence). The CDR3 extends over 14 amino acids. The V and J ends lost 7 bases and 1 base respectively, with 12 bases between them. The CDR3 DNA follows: TGTGCCAGCAACCCAGCGGATCGCACAGATACGCAGTATTTT. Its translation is CASNPADRTDTQYF.

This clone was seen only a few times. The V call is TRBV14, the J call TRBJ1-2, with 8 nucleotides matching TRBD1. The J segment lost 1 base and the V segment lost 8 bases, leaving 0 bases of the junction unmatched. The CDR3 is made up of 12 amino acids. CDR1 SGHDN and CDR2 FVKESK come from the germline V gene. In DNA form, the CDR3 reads TGTGCCAGCGGACAGGGTAACTATGGCTACACCTTC. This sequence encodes CASGQGNYGYTF.

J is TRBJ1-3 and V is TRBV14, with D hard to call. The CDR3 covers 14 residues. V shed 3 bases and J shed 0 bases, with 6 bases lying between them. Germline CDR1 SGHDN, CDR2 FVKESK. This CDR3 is CASSHLTSGNTIYF. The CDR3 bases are TGTGCCAGCAGCCACCTAACCTCTGGAAACACCATATATTTT.

CDR3 amino acids: CATGRGADTQYF. DNA of the CDR3: TGTGCCACCGGGAGAGGGGCAGATACGCAGTATTTT. V gene TRBV6-6 combines with J gene TRBJ2-3, with a weak D call TRBD2 (6 bases). The germline V gene encodes CDR1 MNHNY and CDR2 SVGAGI (reference sequence). This CDR3 comprises 12 residues. V was shortened by 10 bases and J by 4 bases, with 12 bases between the two germline ends.

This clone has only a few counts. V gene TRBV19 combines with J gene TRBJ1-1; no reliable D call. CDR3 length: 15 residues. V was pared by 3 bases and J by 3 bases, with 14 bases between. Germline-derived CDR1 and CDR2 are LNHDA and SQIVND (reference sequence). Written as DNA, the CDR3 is TGTGCCAGTAGTATCAGTGTGAGGGCGGACACTGAAGCTTTCTTT. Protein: CASSISVRADTEAFF.

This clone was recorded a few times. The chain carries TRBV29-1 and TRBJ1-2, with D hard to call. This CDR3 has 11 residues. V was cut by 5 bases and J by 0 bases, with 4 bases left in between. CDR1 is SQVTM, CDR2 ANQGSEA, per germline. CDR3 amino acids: CSVIANYGYTF. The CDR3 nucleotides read TGCAGCGTTATAGCTAACTATGGCTACACCTTC.

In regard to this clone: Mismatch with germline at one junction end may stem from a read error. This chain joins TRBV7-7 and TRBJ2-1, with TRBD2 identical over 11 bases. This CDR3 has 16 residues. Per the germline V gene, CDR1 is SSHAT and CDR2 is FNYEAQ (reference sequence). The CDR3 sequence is CASSPTSGSTYNEQFF. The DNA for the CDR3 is TGTGCTAGCAGCCCCACTAGCGGGAGTACCTACAATGAGCAGTTCTTC.

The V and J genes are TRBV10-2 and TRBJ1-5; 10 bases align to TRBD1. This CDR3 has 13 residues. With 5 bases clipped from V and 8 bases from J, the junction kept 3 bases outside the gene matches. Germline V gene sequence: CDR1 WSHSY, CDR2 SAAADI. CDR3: CASSRTGGEPQHF. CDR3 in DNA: TGCGCCAGCAGTCGGACAGGGGGGGAGCCCCAGCATTTT.

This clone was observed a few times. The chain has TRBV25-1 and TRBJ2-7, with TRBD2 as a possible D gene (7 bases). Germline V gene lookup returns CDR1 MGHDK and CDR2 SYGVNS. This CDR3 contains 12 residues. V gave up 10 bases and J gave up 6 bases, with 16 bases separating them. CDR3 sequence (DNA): TGTGCCACAAGGGGGGGGTTCGGCGAGCAGTACTTC. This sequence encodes CATRGGFGEQYF.

Here the CDR3 reads CASSLGGQAYEQYF. CDR3 coding DNA: TGTGCCAGCAGCTTGGGCGGGCAAGCCTACGAGCAGTACTTC. This rearrangement joins TRBV11-2 to TRBJ2-7; D is possibly TRBD2 (5 bases). V dropped 3 bases and J dropped 2 bases, with 11 bases sitting between them. The CDR3 has 14 residues. The germline CDR1 and CDR2 sequences are SGHAT and FQNNGV. The full variable domain, with the rest looked up from reference TRBV11-2 and TRBJ2-7, is EAGVAQSPRYKIIEKRQSVAFWCNPISGHATLYWYQQILGQGPKLLIQFQNNGVVDDSQLPKDRFSAERLKGVDSTLKIQPAKLEDSAVYLCASSLGGQAYEQYFGPGTRLTVT.

The CDR3 region has the DNA TGTGCCAGCAGCGTAGGAGGGTCCTACAATGAGCAGTTCTTC. Amino acid sequence: CASSVGGSYNEQFF. The chain employs TRBV9 and TRBJ2-7, with D tentatively TRBD2 (5 bases). The closer fit of TRBJ2-1 to the DNA end suggests the J call may be wrong. The CDR3 loop spans 14 amino acids. CDR1 is SGDLS and CDR2 is YYNGEE in the germline V gene.

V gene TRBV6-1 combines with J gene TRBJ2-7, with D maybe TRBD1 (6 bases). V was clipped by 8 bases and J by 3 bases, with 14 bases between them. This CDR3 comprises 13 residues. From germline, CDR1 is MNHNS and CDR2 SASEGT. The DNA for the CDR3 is TGTGCCAGCCGGCGGACAGCTAGCTACGAGCAGTACTTC. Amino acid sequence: CASRRTASYEQYF.

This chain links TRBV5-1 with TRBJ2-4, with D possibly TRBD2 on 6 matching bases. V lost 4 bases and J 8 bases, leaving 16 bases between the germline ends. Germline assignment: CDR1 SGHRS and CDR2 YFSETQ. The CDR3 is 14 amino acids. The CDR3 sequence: CASSVTDPGDIQYF. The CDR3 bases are TGCGCCAGCAGCGTGACAGATCCGGGGGACATTCAGTACTTC. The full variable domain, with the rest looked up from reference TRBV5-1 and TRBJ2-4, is KAGVTQTPRYLIKTRGQQVTLSCSPISGHRSVSWYQQTPGQGLQFLFEYFSETQRNKGNFPGRFSGRQFSNSRSEMNVSTLELGDSALYLCASSVTDPGDIQYFGAGTRLSVL.

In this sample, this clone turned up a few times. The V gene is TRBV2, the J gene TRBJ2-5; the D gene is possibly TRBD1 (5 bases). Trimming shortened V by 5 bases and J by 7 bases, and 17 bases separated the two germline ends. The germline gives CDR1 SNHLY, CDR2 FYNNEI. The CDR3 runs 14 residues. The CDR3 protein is CASSFKALGVTQYF. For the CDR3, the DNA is TGTGCCAGCAGTTTTAAAGCATTAGGGGTGACCCAGTACTTC. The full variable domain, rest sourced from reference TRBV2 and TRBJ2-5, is EPEVTQTPSHQVTQMGQEVILRCVPISNHLYFYWYRQILGQKVEFLVSFYNNEISEKSEIFDDQFSVERPDGSNFTLKIRSTKLEDSAMYFCASSFKALGVTQYFGPGTRLLVL.

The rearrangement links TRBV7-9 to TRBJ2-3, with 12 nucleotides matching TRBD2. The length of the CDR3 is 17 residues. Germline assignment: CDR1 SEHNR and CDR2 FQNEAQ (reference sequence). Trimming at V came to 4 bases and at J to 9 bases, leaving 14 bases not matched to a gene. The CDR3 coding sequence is TGTGCCAGCAGCTCAGCTCTGACTAGCGGGGGCCCAGGGACGCAGTATTTT. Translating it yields CASSSALTSGGPGTQYF.

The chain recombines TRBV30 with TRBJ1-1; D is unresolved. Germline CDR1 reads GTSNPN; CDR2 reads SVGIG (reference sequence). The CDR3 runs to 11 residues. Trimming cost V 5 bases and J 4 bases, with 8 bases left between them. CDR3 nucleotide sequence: TGTGCCTGGGGGAGAGGCACTGAAGCTTTCTTT. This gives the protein CAWGRGTEAFF.

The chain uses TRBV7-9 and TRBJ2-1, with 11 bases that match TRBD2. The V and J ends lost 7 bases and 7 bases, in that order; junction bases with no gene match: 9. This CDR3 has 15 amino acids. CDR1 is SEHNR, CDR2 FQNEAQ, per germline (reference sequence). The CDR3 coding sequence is TGTGCCAGCAACCCACTAGCGGGAGTTTCTAATGAGCAGTTCTTC. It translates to CASNPLAGVSNEQFF. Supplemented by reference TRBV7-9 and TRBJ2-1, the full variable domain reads DTGVSQNPRHKITKRGQNVTFRCDPISEHNRLYWYRQTLGQGPEFLTYFQNEAQLEKSRLLSDRFSAERPKGSFSTLEIQRTEQGDSAMYLCASNPLAGVSNEQFFGPGTRLTVL.

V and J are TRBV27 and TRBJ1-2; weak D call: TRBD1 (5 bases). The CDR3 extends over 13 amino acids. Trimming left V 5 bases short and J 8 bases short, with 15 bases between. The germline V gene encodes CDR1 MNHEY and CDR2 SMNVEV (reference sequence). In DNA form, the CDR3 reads TGTGCCAGCAGTCGTACAGGAGTTCTAGGCTACACCTTC. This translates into CASSRTGVLGYTF.

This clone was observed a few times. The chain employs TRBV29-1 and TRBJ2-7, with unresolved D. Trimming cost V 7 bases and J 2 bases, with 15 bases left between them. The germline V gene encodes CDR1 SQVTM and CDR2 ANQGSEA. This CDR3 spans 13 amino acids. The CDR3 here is CSAVRSVTYEQYF. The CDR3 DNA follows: TGCAGCGCCGTCCGGTCGGTTACCTACGAGCAGTACTTC.